This T cell receptor (beta chain) was sequenced for a study of T cells in Graves' hyperthyroidism and ophthalmopathy. No ophthalmopathy progression within 18 months constituted stable Graves' hyperthyroidism. Diagnostic decisions used clinical symptoms, serum thyroxine and TRAb, thyroid ultrasound and orbital computed tomography. PBMCs were derived from roughly 10 ml fresh peripheral blood. This clonotype was recorded at least ten times. The CDR3 runs to 12 residues. V lost 1 base to trimming and J lost 7 bases, with 5 bases between them. Germline-derived CDR1 and CDR2 are LNHNV and YYDKDF (reference sequence). RNA transcripts provided the source from which TCR beta CDR3 regions were amplified. During a first-round RT-PCR of the TCR CDR3, the HTBI primer set was used. TCRdb re-derived calls from the multiplex PCR reads in MiXCR, one entry per CDR3 protein. The data show approximately 530,000 distinct CDR3 sequences, with approximately 15% seen just once and 15% to 20% held by the top ten.

The source of this sequence is a woman younger than 30 with Graves' hyperthyroidism. The chain uses TRBV15 and TRBJ1-5; no reliable D call. Input material: blood. CDR3 sequence (DNA): TGTGCCACCAGCAGAGCTGGGCAGCCCCAGCATTTT. Translating gives CATSRAGQPQHF.